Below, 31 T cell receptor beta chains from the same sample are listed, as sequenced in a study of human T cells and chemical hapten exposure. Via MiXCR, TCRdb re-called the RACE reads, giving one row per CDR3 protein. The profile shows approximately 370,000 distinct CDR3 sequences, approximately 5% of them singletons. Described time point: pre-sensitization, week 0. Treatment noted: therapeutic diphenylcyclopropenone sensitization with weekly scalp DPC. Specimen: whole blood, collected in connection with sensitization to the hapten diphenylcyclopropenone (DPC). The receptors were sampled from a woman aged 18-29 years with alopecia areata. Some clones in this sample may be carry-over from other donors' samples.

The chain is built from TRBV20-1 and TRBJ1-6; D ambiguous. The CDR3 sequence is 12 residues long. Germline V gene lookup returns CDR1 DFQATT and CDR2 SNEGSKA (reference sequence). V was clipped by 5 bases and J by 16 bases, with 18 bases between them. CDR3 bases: TGCAGTGCTCGAGGTACCCCTGTTTCGCTCCACTTT. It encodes CSARGTPVSLHF.

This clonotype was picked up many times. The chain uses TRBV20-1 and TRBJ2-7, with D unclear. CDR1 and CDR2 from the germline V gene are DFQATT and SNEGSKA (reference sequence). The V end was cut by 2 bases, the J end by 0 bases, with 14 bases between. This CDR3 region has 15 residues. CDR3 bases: TGCAGTGCTAGATTTTTCGGGCAGGTCTCCTACGAGCAGTACTTC. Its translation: CSARFFGQVSYEQYF.

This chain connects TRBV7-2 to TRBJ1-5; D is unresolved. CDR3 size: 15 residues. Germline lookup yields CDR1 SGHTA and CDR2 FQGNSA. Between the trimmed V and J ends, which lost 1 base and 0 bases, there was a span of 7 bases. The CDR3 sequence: CASSLGVNSNQPQHF. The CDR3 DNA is TGTGCCAGCAGCTTAGGGGTGAATAGCAATCAGCCCCAGCATTTT.

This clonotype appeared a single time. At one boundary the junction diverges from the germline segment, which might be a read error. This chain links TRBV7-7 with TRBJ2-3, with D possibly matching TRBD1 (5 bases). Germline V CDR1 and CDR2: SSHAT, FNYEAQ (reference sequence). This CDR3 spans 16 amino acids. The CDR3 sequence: CASSPNRICGTDTQYF. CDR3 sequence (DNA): TGTGCTAGCAGCCCAAACAGGATTTGCGGCACAGATACGCAGTATTTT.

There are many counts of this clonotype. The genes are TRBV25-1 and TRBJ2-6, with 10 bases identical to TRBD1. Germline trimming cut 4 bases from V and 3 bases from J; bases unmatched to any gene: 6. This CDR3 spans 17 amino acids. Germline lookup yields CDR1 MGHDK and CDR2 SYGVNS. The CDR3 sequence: CASSGQGAGYGANVLTF. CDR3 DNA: TGTGCCAGCAGTGGACAGGGGGCTGGGTATGGGGCCAACGTCCTGACTTTC.

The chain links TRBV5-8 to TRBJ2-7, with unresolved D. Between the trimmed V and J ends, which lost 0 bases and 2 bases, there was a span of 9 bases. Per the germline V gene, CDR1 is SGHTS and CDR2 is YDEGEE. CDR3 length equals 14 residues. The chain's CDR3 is CASSLEFGPYEQYF. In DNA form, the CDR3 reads TGTGCCAGCAGCTTGGAATTTGGTCCCTACGAGCAGTACTTC. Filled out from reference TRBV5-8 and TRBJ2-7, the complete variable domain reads EAGVTQSPTHLIKTRGQQATLRCSPISGHTSVYWYQQALGLGLQFLLWYDEGEERNRGNFPPRFSGRQFPNYSSELNVNALELEDSALYLCASSLEFGPYEQYFGPGTRLTVT.

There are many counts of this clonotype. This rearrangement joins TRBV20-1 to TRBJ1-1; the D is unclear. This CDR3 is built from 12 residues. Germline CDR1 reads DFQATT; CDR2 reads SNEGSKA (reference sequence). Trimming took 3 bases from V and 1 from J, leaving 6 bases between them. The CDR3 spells CSASNQNTEAFF. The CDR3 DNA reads TGCAGTGCTAGTAACCAGAACACTGAAGCTTTCTTT.

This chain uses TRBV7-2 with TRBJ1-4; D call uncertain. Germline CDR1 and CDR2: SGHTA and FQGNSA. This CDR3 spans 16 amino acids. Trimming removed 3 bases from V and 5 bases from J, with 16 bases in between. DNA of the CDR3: TGTGCCAGCAGCTTTAGTTATGGCAGGCCAAATGAAAAACTGTTTTTT. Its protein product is CASSFSYGRPNEKLFF.

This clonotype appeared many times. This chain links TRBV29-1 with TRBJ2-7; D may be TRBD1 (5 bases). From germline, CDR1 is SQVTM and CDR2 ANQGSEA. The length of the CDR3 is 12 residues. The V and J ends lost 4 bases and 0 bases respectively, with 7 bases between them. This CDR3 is CSVVDSSYEQYF. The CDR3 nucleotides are TGCAGCGTTGTCGACAGCTCCTACGAGCAGTACTTC.

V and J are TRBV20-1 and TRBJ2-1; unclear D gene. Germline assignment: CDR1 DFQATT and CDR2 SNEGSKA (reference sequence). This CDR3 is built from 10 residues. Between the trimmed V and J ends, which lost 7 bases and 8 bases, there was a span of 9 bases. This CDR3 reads CSVADYEQFF. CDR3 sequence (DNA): TGCAGTGTGGCGGATTATGAGCAGTTCTTC.

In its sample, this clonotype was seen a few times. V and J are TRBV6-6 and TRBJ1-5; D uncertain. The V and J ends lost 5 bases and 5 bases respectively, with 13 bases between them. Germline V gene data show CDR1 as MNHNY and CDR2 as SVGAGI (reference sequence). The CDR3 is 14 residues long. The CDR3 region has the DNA TGTGCCAGCAGTACACCTACACACGATCAGCCCCAGCATTTT. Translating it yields CASSTPTHDQPQHF.

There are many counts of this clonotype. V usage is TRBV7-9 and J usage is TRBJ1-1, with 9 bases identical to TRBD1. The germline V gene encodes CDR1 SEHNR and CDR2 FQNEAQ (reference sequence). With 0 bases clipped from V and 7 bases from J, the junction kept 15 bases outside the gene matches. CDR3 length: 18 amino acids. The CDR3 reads CASSLAYDRGNRAGEAFF. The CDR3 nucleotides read TGTGCCAGCAGCTTAGCGTATGACAGGGGGAATCGGGCTGGTGAAGCTTTCTTT.

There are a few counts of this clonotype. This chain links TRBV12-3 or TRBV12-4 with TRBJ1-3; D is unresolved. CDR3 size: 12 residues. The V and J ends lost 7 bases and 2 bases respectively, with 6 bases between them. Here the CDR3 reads CASNLAGNTIYF. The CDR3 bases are TGTGCCAGCAACCTCGCTGGAAACACCATATATTTT.

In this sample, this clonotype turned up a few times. The CDR3, as DNA: TGTGCCAGCAGCTTAGTAACTTTGGCTAGTTCTCAGTATTTT. It yields the protein CASSLVTLASSQYF. V usage is TRBV11-2 and J usage is TRBJ2-3; D not resolved. Germline lookup yields CDR1 SGHAT and CDR2 FQNNGV. V was shortened by 1 base and J by 12 bases, with 17 bases between the two germline ends. This CDR3 has 14 residues.

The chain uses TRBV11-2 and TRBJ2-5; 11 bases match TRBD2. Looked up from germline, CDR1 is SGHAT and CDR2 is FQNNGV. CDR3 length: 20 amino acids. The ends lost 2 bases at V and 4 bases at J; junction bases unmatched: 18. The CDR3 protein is CASSLSSSRLAGGLIETQYF. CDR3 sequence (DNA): TGTGCCAGCAGCTTAAGTTCCAGTAGGCTAGCGGGGGGCCTTATAGAGACCCAGTACTTC.

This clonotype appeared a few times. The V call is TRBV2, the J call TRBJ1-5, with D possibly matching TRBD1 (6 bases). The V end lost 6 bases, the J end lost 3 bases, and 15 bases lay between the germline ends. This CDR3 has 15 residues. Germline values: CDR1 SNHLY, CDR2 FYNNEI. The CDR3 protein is CASSSRGVLNQPQHF. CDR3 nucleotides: TGTGCCAGCAGCTCGAGGGGGGTACTCAATCAGCCCCAGCATTTT.

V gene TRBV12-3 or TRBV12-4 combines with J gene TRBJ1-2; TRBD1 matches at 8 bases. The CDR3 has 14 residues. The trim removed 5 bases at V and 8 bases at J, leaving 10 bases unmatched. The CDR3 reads CASSIGQGGRGYTF. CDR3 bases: TGTGCCAGCAGTATCGGACAGGGAGGGAGAGGCTACACCTTC.

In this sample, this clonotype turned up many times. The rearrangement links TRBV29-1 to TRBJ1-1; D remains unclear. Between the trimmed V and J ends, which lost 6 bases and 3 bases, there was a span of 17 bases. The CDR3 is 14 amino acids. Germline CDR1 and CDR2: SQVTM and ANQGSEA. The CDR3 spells CSVRTRGDDTEAFF. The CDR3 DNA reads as TGCAGCGTCAGAACACGGGGAGACGACACTGAAGCTTTCTTT.

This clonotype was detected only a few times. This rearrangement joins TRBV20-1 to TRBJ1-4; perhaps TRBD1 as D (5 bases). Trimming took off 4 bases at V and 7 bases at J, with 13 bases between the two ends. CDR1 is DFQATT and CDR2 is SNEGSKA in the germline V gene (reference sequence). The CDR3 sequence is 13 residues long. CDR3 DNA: TGCAGTGCTACTCACAGGTTGGGTGAAAAACTGTTTTTT. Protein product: CSATHRLGEKLFF.

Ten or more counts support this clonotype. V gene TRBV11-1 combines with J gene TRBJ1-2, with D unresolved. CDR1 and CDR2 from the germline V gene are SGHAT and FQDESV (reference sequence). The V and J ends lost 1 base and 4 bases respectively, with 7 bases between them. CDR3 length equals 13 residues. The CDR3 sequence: CASSLDGTYGYTF. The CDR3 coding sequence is TGTGCCAGCAGCTTAGATGGAACCTATGGCTACACCTTC. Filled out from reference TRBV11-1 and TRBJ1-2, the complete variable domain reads EAEVAQSPRYKITEKSQAVAFWCDPISGHATLYWYRQILGQGPELLVQFQDESVVDDSQLPKDRFSAERLKGVDSTLKIQPAELGDSAMYLCASSLDGTYGYTFGSGTRLTVV.

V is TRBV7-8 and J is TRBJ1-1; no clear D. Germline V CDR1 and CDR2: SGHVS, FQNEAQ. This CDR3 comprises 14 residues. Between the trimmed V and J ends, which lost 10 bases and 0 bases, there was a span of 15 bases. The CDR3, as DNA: TGTGCCACCCGCTTGGCAGATATGAACACTGAAGCTTTCTTT. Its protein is CATRLADMNTEAFF.

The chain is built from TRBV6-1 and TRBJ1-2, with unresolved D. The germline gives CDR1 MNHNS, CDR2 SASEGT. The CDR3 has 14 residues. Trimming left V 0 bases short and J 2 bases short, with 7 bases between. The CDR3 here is CASSEARGNYGYTF. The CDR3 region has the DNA TGTGCCAGCAGTGAAGCCCGAGGGAACTATGGCTACACCTTC.

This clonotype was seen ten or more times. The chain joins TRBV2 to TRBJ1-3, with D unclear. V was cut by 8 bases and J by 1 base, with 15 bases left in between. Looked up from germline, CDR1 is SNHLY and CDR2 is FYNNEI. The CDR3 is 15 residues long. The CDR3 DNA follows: TGTGCCAGCTCTGGAGCAGGAGGGTCTGGAAACACCATATATTTT. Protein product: CASSGAGGSGNTIYF.

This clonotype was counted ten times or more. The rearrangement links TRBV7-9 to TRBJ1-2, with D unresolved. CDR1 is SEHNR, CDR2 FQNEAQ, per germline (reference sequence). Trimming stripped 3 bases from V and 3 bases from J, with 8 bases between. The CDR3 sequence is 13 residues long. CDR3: CASSLTDYYGYTF. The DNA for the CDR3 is TGTGCCAGCAGCTTGACTGATTACTATGGCTACACCTTC.

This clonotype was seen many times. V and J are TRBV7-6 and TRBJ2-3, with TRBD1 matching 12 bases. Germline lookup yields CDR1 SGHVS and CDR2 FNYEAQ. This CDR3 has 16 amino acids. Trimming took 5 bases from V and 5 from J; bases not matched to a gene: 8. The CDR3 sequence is CASSHPGTGGEDTQYF. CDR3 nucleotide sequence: TGTGCCAGCAGCCACCCCGGGACAGGGGGCGAAGATACGCAGTATTTT.

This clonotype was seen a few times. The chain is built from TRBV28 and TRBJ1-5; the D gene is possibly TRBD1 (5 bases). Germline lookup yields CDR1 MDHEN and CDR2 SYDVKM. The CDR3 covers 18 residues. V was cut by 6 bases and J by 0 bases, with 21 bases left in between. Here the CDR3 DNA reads TGTGCCAGCAGACGGGGACTAATGGGGAGAAATAGCAATCAGCCCCAGCATTTT. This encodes CASRRGLMGRNSNQPQHF.

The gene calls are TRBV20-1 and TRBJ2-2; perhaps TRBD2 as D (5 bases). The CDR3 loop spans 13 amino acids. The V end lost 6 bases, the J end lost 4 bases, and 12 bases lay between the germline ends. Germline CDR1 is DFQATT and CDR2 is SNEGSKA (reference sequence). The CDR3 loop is CSAVRESTGELFF. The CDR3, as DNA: TGCAGTGCCGTCCGGGAAAGCACCGGGGAGCTGTTTTTT.

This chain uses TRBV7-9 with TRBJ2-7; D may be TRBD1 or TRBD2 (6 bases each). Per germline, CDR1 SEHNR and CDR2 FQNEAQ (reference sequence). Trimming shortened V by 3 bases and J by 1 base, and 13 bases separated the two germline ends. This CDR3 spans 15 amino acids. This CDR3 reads CASSLKGGPSYEQYF. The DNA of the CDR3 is TGTGCCAGCAGCTTGAAGGGGGGCCCTTCCTACGAGCAGTACTTC.

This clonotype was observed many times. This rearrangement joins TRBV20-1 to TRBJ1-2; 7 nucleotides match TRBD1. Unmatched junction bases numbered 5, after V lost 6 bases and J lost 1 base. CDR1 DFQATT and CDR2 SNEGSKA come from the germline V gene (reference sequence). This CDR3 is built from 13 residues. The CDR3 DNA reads TGCAGTGCGAGGGACAGCGATAACTATGGCTACACCTTC. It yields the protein CSARDSDNYGYTF.

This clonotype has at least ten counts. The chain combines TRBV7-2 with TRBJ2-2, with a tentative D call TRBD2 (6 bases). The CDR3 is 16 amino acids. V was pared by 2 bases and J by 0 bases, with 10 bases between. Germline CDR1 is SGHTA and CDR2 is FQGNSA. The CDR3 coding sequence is TGTGCCAGCAGCTTAAACGGGGGACCGAACACCGGGGAGCTGTTTTTT. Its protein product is CASSLNGGPNTGELFF.

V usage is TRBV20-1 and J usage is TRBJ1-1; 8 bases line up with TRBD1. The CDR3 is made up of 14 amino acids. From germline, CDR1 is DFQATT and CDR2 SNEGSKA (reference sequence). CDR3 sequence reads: CRAIQGVPGTEAFF. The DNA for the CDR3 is TGCAGGGCCATACAGGGGGTCCCTGGTACTGAAGCTTTCTTT.